These 22 T cell receptor beta chains were sequenced from one sample in a study of early T cells in non-severe SARS-CoV-2 infection. TCRdb re-derived calls from the 5' RACE reads in MiXCR, one entry per CDR3 protein. Among some 25,000 distinct CDR3 sequences listed, around 4% were seen once. Sequenced input: whole blood. The receptor set was obtained from an adult who was a healthcare worker with PCR-confirmed SARS-CoV-2 infection or an uninfected control (not recorded which).

This clonotype was seen ten or more times. This sequence joins TRBV10-3 and TRBJ2-3, with a tentative D call TRBD2 (5 bases). Germline values: CDR1 ENHRY, CDR2 SYGVKD. The V end lost 4 bases, the J end lost 3 bases, and 8 bases lay between the germline ends. This CDR3 is built from 13 residues. CDR3 bases: TGTGCCATCAGTGGGACTGGGACAGATACGCAGTATTTT. It yields the protein CAISGTGTDTQYF.

This clonotype has more than one count but fewer than ten. The rearrangement links TRBV15 to TRBJ2-5; TRBD2 aligns across 7 bases. Germline CDR1 reads LNHNV; CDR2 reads YYDKDF (reference sequence). The length of the CDR3 is 18 residues. V lost 1 base, J lost 4 bases, and 15 bases stayed unmatched. CDR3 sequence reads: CATSRVDLAAPWGETQYF. CDR3 in DNA: TGTGCCACCAGCAGAGTGGACCTAGCGGCCCCATGGGGAGAGACCCAGTACTTC.

Many counts were recorded for this clonotype. The chain carries TRBV5-4 and TRBJ2-1; no definite D call. This CDR3 is built from 14 residues. CDR1 is SGHNT and CDR2 is YYREEE in the germline V gene (reference sequence). The V gene lost 0 bases and the J gene lost 6 bases, with 10 bases spanning the gap. The CDR3: CASSLEGLGNEQFF. The CDR3 coding sequence is TGTGCCAGCAGCTTGGAGGGCCTTGGCAATGAGCAGTTCTTC.

As to this clonotype: Germline and junction disagree at one end, which may indicate a read error. The rearrangement joins TRBV7-2 to TRBJ1-6; TRBD1 might be the D (6 bases). The CDR3 length is 13 residues. Germline loops: CDR1 SGHTA, CDR2 FQGNSA. This CDR3 reads CVSSPTGSSPLHF. DNA for the CDR3: TGTGTCAGCAGCCCGACAGGTTCCTCACCCCTCCACTTT.

This clonotype showed up many times. The DNA of the CDR3 is TGTGCCAGCAGCAAAGCCAAGACACCGAACACTGAAGCTTTCTTT. As protein: CASSKAKTPNTEAFF. The chain employs TRBV21-1 and TRBJ1-1. TRBV21-1 is flagged as a pseudogene. The CDR3 spans 15 residues.

Many counts were recorded for this clonotype. The chain has TRBV24-1 and TRBJ2-5, with D possibly TRBD2 on 7 matching bases. CDR1 and CDR2 (germline): KGHDR, SFDVKD. This CDR3 spans 14 amino acids. Trimming shortened V by 3 bases and J by 9 bases, and 16 bases separated the two germline ends. The CDR3 region is CATSDAGEGRAQYF. Written as DNA, the CDR3 is TGTGCCACCAGTGATGCAGGGGAGGGGAGAGCCCAGTACTTC.

This chain uses TRBV6-5 with TRBJ1-2; D not resolved. Germline V lookup: CDR1 MNHEY, CDR2 SVGAGI. The CDR3 length is 12 residues. V was shortened by 5 bases and J by 3 bases, with 7 bases between the two germline ends. This CDR3 reads CASSPYDYGYTF. The CDR3, as DNA: TGTGCCAGCAGTCCGTATGACTATGGCTACACCTTC.

The V gene is TRBV6-6, the J gene TRBJ2-3, with 15 bases aligning to TRBD2. The J segment lost 3 bases and the V segment lost 4 bases, leaving 2 bases of the junction unmatched. Germline V gene sequence: CDR1 MNHNY, CDR2 SVGAGI (reference sequence). There are 16 residues in the CDR3. CDR3 loop: CASSFGTSGGTDTQYF. The CDR3 DNA follows: TGTGCCAGCAGTTTCGGGACTAGCGGGGGGACAGATACGCAGTATTTT.

This clonotype was recorded many times. The chain recombines TRBV20-1 with TRBJ1-3; weak D call: TRBD1 (5 bases). The V end lost 5 bases, the J end lost 0 bases, and 11 bases lay between the germline ends. The germline gives CDR1 DFQATT, CDR2 SNEGSKA (reference sequence). The CDR3 has 14 residues. CDR3 amino acids: CSAYTGTSGNTIYF. The CDR3 DNA is TGCAGTGCTTATACAGGAACCTCTGGAAACACCATATATTTT.

Many counts were recorded for this clonotype. The V call is TRBV4-2, the J call TRBJ1-1; D is ambiguous. The CDR3 length is 13 residues. The V end was cut by 3 bases, the J end by 3 bases, with 8 bases between. CDR1 and CDR2 from the germline V gene are LGHNA and YNFKEQ. The CDR3 is CASSHQDDTEAFF. For the CDR3, the DNA is TGTGCCAGCAGCCATCAAGATGACACTGAAGCTTTCTTT.

There are many counts of this clonotype. The chain combines TRBV15 with TRBJ2-2; 8 bases are shared with TRBD1. The J segment lost 5 bases and the V segment lost 2 bases, leaving 7 bases of the junction unmatched. This CDR3 is built from 16 residues. CDR1 is LNHNV and CDR2 is YYDKDF in the germline V gene (reference sequence). The CDR3 region has the DNA TGTGCCACCAGCAGACCGGACAGGGCGGAAACCGGGGAGCTGTTTTTT. Translated: CATSRPDRAETGELFF. Supplemented by reference TRBV15 and TRBJ2-2, the full variable domain reads DAMVIQNPRYQVTQFGKPVTLSCSQTLNHNVMYWYQQKSSQAPKLLFHYYDKDFNNEADTPDNFQSRRPNTSFCFLDIRSPGLGDTAMYLCATSRPDRAETGELFFGEGSRLTVL.

This sequence joins TRBV11-2 and TRBJ2-3; D is possibly TRBD1 (5 bases). Germline V gives CDR1 SGHAT, CDR2 FQNNGV. The V gene lost 5 bases and the J gene lost 2 bases, with 8 bases spanning the gap. The CDR3 is made up of 13 amino acids. This CDR3 is CASSEQATDTQYF. The CDR3 bases are TGTGCCAGCAGCGAACAGGCCACAGATACGCAGTATTTT.

This clonotype was counted ten times or more. The chain links TRBV3-1 to TRBJ1-4; D is undetermined. The CDR3 covers 12 residues. Deletions cut 0 bases from V and 12 bases from J, with 8 bases between. Germline CDR1 reads LGHDT; CDR2 reads YNNKEL (reference sequence). The CDR3 reads CASSQDRKQLFF. CDR3 bases: TGTGCCAGCAGCCAAGATCGGAAACAACTGTTTTTT.

This clonotype turned up a few times. The V call is TRBV12-3 or TRBV12-4, the J call TRBJ1-5; D possibly corresponds to TRBD1 (6 bases). Deletions cut 4 bases from V and 0 bases from J, with 13 bases between. The CDR3 is 16 residues long. DNA for the CDR3: TGTGCCAGCAGTTCCGGGGACATCGCTAGCAATCAGCCCCAGCATTTT. Translation gives CASSSGDIASNQPQHF.

This clonotype was recorded at least ten times. The rearrangement joins TRBV6-4 to TRBJ1-1; a possible D gene is TRBD1 (5 bases). The V gene's germline CDR1 is MRHNA and CDR2 SNTAGT. V lost 6 bases, J lost 1 base, and 9 bases lay in between. CDR3 length: 13 residues. The CDR3 coding sequence is TGTGCCAGCAGGGGGGTCCCGAACACTGAAGCTTTCTTT. Translated: CASRGVPNTEAFF.

This clonotype has more than one count but fewer than ten. This chain connects TRBV20-1 to TRBJ2-1; 10 bases match TRBD1. With 6 bases clipped from V and 9 bases from J, the junction kept 5 bases outside the gene matches. The CDR3 loop spans 12 amino acids. Germline CDR1 DFQATT, CDR2 SNEGSKA (reference sequence). In DNA, the CDR3 is TGCAGTGCAACGGACAGGGGGTTTGAGCAGTTCTTC. Protein sequence: CSATDRGFEQFF.

This clonotype was seen only a few times. V gene TRBV28 combines with J gene TRBJ2-5, with a tentative D call TRBD1 (5 bases). V was cut by 3 bases and J by 3 bases, with 8 bases left in between. CDR1 and CDR2 from the germline V gene are MDHEN and SYDVKM. The CDR3 is made up of 13 amino acids. The CDR3: CASSFSGKETQYF. DNA of the CDR3: TGTGCCAGCAGTTTCTCAGGGAAAGAGACCCAGTACTTC.

This sequence joins TRBV6-2 or TRBV6-3 and TRBJ1-5; D gene unclear. V lost 6 bases, J lost 1 base, and 4 bases lay in between. The CDR3 spans 12 residues. Germline V gene data show CDR1 as MNHEY and CDR2 as SVGEGT. The CDR3 DNA is TGTGCCAGCAGAACAAGCAATCAGCCCCAGCATTTT. Translated: CASRTSNQPQHF.

This clonotype was detected many times. The V and J genes are TRBV7-9 and TRBJ1-2; D is perhaps TRBD1 (6 bases). Germline values: CDR1 SEHNR, CDR2 FQNEAQ (reference sequence). The CDR3 runs to 17 residues. V was clipped by 3 bases and J by 6 bases, with 23 bases between them. The CDR3 sequence: CASSFLADRIYADGYTF. The CDR3, as DNA: TGTGCCAGCAGCTTCCTTGCGGACAGAATCTATGCGGATGGCTACACCTTC.

The rearrangement joins TRBV20-1 to TRBJ2-7; perhaps TRBD1 as D (5 bases). The CDR3 is 13 amino acids. The ends were cut back, 4 bases at V and 3 bases at J, with 13 bases in the middle. Looked up from germline, CDR1 is DFQATT and CDR2 is SNEGSKA (reference sequence). CDR3 sequence: CSAMTVVGYEQYF. CDR3 nucleotides: TGCAGTGCTATGACAGTGGTGGGCTACGAGCAGTACTTC.

This clonotype was observed at least ten times. The chain uses TRBV5-4 and TRBJ2-6, with D perhaps being TRBD1 or TRBD2 (6 bases each). Trimming pared 1 base from V and 0 bases from J, leaving 11 bases between. This CDR3 comprises 17 residues. Germline CDR1 reads SGHNT; CDR2 reads YYREEE (reference sequence). In DNA form, the CDR3 reads TGTGCCAGCAGCTTGCGGGGGCACTTCTCTGGGGCCAACGTCCTGACTTTC. Its translation is CASSLRGHFSGANVLTF.

This clonotype came up many times. The V and J genes are TRBV27 and TRBJ2-1; 13 positions match TRBD2. The CDR3 extends over 14 amino acids. Per germline, CDR1 MNHEY and CDR2 SMNVEV (reference sequence). V lost 7 bases and J lost 6; bases outside the gene matches: 3. CDR3 sequence: CASIGLAGVNEQFF. As DNA, the CDR3 is TGTGCCAGCATTGGACTAGCGGGAGTCAATGAGCAGTTCTTC.